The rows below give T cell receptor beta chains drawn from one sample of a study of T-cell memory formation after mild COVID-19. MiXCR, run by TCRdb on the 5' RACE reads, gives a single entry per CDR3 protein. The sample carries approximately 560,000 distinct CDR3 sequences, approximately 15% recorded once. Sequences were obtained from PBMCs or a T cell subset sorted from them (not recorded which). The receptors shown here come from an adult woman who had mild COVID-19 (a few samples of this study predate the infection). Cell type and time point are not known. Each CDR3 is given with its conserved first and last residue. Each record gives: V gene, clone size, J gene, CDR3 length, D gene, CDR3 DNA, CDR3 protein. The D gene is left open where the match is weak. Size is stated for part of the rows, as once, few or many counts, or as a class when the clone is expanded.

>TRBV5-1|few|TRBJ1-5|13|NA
TGCGCCAGCAGCAAGCGGGGGAGTCAGCCCCAGCATTTT
CASSKRGSQPQHF
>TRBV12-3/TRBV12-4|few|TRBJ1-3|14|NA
TGTGCCAGCAGTTTAGGAACAGTGGCCAACACCATATATTTT
CASSLGTVANTIYF
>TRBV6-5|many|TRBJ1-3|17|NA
TGTGCCAGCAGTTACTCGAGGCGGTCGTACTCTGGAAACACCATATATTTT
CASSYSRRSYSGNTIYF
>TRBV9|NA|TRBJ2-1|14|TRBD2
TGTGCCAGCAGCGTAGGACTAGCGGGAGTTGAGCAGTTCTTC
CASSVGLAGVEQFF
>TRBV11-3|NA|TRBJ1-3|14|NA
TGTGCCAGCAGCACTGGGGCGTTCGGAAACACCATATATTTT
CASSTGAFGNTIYF
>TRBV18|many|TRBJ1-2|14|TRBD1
TGTGCCAGCTCACCACTGGGACAGGGACAAGGCTACACCTTC
CASSPLGQGQGYTF
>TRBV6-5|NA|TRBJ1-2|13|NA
TGTGCCAGCAGTTACTCACTTGGGGCTGGCTACACCTTC
CASSYSLGAGYTF
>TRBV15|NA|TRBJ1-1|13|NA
TGTGCCACCAGCAGAGATCTAGGAGCAGGGGCTTTCTTT
CATSRDLGAGAFF
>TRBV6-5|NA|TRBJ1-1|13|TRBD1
TGTGCCAGCACCGTGACAGGGAGCACTGAAGCTTTCTTT
CASTVTGSTEAFF
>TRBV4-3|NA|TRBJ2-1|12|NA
TGCGCCAGCAGCCAACAGTGGGTCCTTGAGTTCTTC
CASSQQWVLEFF
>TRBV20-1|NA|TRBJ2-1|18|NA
TGCAGTGCTAGAGATGTGGGGCTTATCCAGAGCTCCTACAATGAGCAGTTCTTC
CSARDVGLIQSSYNEQFF
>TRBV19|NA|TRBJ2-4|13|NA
TGTGCCAGAAAAGGAGTTTTAACCAACATTCAGTACTTC
CARKGVLTNIQYF
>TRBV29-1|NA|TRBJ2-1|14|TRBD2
TGCAGCGGGAATCTAGCGGTCTCCTACAATGAGCAGTTCTTC
CSGNLAVSYNEQFF
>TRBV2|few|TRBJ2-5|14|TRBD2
TGTGCCAGCAGTCGGACTAGCTCACAAGAGACCCAGTACTTC
CASSRTSSQETQYF
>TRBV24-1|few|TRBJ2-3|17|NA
TGTGCCACCAGTGATTCAGGCCGGGACCTACCCCCAGATACGCAGTATTTT
CATSDSGRDLPPDTQYF
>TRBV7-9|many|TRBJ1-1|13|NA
TGTGCCAGCAGCTTGCCCTTGAACACTGAAGCTTTCTTT
CASSLPLNTEAFF
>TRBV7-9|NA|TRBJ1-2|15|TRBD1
TGTGCCAGCAGCTTACGGGACAGTGGCCGGGTTGGCTACACCTTC
CASSLRDSGRVGYTF
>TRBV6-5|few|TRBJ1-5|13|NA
TGTGCCAGCAGTTACTCGATCAATCAGCCCCAGCATTTT
CASSYSINQPQHF
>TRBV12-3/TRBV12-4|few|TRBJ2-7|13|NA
TGTGCCAGCAGTGTCGGCCTTCGTTGGGAGCAGTACTTC
CASSVGLRWEQYF
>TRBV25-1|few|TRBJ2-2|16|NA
TGTGCCAGCAGTGAAGTTATTTTGAGGTCCACCGGGGAGCTGTTTTTT
CASSEVILRSTGELFF